These 15 T cell receptor beta chains share one sample of origin, sequenced in a study of T cell repertoires in cytomegalovirus infection. No antigen is known for these receptors. TCRdb re-called the reads through MiXCR, storing one row per CDR3 protein. The sample lists approximately 910,000 distinct CDR3 sequences, around 32% occurring once. Sequences were derived from cultured CD8+ T cells from PBMCs, sampled from culture after CMV antigen stimulation. These receptors were collected from a human donor in good health (CMV status not recorded). Some clones in this sample may be carry-over from other donors' samples.

This clonotype was detected only once. This sequence joins TRBV5-1 and TRBJ2-6; 10 bases line up with TRBD1. Germline CDR1 reads SGHRS; CDR2 reads YFSETQ. This CDR3 region has 19 residues. Trimming took 0 bases from V and 0 from J; bases not matched to a gene: 6. The CDR3 DNA sequence: TGCGCCAGCAGCTTGGGATGGACAGGGGGACCCTCTGGGGCCAACGTCCTGACTTTC. Translating it yields CASSLGWTGGPSGANVLTF.

The chain joins TRBV7-3 to TRBJ2-1, with 8 nucleotides matching TRBD1. CDR1 and CDR2 from the germline V gene are SGHTA and FQGTGA. The CDR3 is 15 residues long. After removal of 3 bases from V and 3 bases from J, the junction contained 4 bases not matched to a gene. In DNA form, the CDR3 reads TGTGCCAGCAGCTTTGTCACAGGGGGCTACAATGAGCAGTTCTTC. The encoded protein is CASSFVTGGYNEQFF.

J is TRBJ1-1 and V is TRBV10-2; 10 positions match TRBD1. The CDR3 length is 18 residues. The junction had 12 bases not matched to a gene; V was cut back by 0 bases and J by 5 bases. CDR1 WSHSY and CDR2 SAAADI come from the germline V gene. As DNA, the CDR3 is TGCGCCAGCAGTGAGTCCCCGGGACAGGGGTGGACCCAGACTGAAGCTTTCTTT. It encodes CASSESPGQGWTQTEAFF.

This rearrangement joins TRBV19 to TRBJ1-1; possibly TRBD1 for D (6 bases). The CDR3 runs 15 residues. The germline V gene has CDR1 LNHDA and CDR2 SQIVND (reference sequence). Trimming took 0 bases from V and 7 from J, leaving 15 bases between them. In nucleotides, the CDR3 is TGTGCCAGTAGTATAGATCCCGACGGGACAAATGAAGCTTTCTTT. Residues: CASSIDPDGTNEAFF.

CDR3 DNA: TGTGCCAGCAGCCCTCGGACAGGGGGGAGGTACGAGCAGTACGTC. Protein: CASSPRTGGRYEQYV. V and J are TRBV13 and TRBJ2-7; TRBD1 matches at 10 bases. Germline values: CDR1 PRHDT, CDR2 FYEKMQ (reference sequence). This CDR3 is built from 15 residues. Unmatched junction bases numbered 8, after V lost 5 bases and J lost 4 bases.

This clonotype was observed a few times. This rearrangement joins TRBV6-4 to TRBJ1-2; D is unclear. This CDR3 has 12 amino acids. V lost 6 bases, J lost 9 bases, and 14 bases lay in between. Germline V gives CDR1 MRHNA, CDR2 SNTAGT. The CDR3 loop is CASRDGASSYTF. CDR3 DNA: TGTGCCAGCAGGGATGGAGCTTCGAGCTACACCTTC.

The chain joins TRBV3-1 to TRBJ2-5; 7 bases map to TRBD2. This CDR3 has 16 amino acids. The V segment lost 1 base and the J segment 2 bases; nucleotides outside the gene matches: 7. Germline loops: CDR1 LGHDT, CDR2 YNNKEL (reference sequence). The CDR3: CASSQVGRDYQETQYF. CDR3 nucleotides: TGTGCCAGCAGCCAAGTAGGCAGGGACTATCAAGAGACCCAGTACTTC.

J is TRBJ1-1 and V is TRBV29-1, with a possible D match to TRBD1 (6 bases). The CDR3 loop spans 13 amino acids. Germline CDR1 and CDR2: SQVTM and ANQGSEA. Trimming left V 5 bases short and J 5 bases short, with 15 bases between. CDR3 sequence (DNA): TGCAGCGTTCCGACAGGTGGAAATACTGAAGCTTTCTTT. Its translation: CSVPTGGNTEAFF.

This clonotype was seen a handful of times. The chain links TRBV7-9 to TRBJ2-5; D unresolved. Germline V CDR1 and CDR2: SEHNR, FQNEAQ (reference sequence). V was clipped by 2 bases and J by 2 bases, with 9 bases between them. CDR3 length: 14 residues. CDR3 sequence reads: CASSLTSAQETQYF. In DNA, the CDR3 is TGTGCCAGCAGCTTAACCTCAGCACAAGAGACCCAGTACTTC.

This clonotype was seen at least ten times. The V gene is TRBV7-9, the J gene TRBJ2-1; 7 bases agree with TRBD1. The CDR3 loop spans 14 amino acids. With V trimmed by 4 bases and J by 6 bases, 6 bases remained unmatched. Germline CDR1 SEHNR, CDR2 FQNEAQ (reference sequence). CDR3 coding DNA: TGTGCCAGCAGCTCCCCGGGACAGTTCAATGAGCAGTTCTTC. Its translation is CASSSPGQFNEQFF.

A remark on this clonotype: A much larger clone lies a single base off, so this may be a read error. The chain carries TRBV5-4 and TRBJ1-1; D unclear. This CDR3 is built from 15 residues. Trimming cost V 1 base and J 2 bases, with 12 bases left between them. Germline V gene sequence: CDR1 SGHNT, CDR2 YYREEE (reference sequence). CDR3: CASSLFSRGNTEAFF. The CDR3 coding sequence is TGTGCCAGCAGCTTGTTCAGCCGGGGAAACACTGAAGCTTTCTTT.

This clonotype was counted only a few times. The J gene is TRBJ2-7, the V gene TRBV2; D is possibly TRBD1 or TRBD2 (6 bases each). CDR3 size: 15 residues. The germline CDR1 and CDR2 sequences are SNHLY and FYNNEI. Trimming pared 7 bases from V and 5 bases from J, leaving 21 bases between. The CDR3 DNA reads TGTGCCAGCAAATTCCGGGACAACCGGGGGAACGAGCAGTACTTC. Its protein is CASKFRDNRGNEQYF.

In regard to this clonotype: This may arise from a read error, as a much more abundant clone is one base away. This chain uses TRBV27 with TRBJ2-1; the D gene is possibly TRBD1 (5 bases). The CDR3 has 12 residues. Germline CDR1 reads MNHEY; CDR2 reads SMNVEV (reference sequence). V was shortened by 6 bases and J by 7 bases, with 10 bases between the two germline ends. For the CDR3, the DNA is TGTGCCAGCAGCCCCCACAGGAATGAGCAGTTCTTC. Translated: CASSPHRNEQFF.

The chain couples TRBV7-6 to TRBJ2-7; D is perhaps TRBD1 (6 bases). The CDR3 is made up of 18 amino acids. Trimming removed 0 bases at V and 4 bases at J, with 22 bases between. Germline-derived CDR1 and CDR2 are SGHVS and FNYEAQ. Here the CDR3 reads CASSLAAGEIPSGYEQYF. CDR3 sequence (DNA): TGTGCCAGCAGCTTAGCGGCAGGGGAAATCCCTTCAGGTTACGAGCAGTACTTC.

This clonotype was detected only a few times. The V and J genes are TRBV19 and TRBJ2-3, with 12 positions matching TRBD2. Germline V gives CDR1 LNHDA, CDR2 SQIVND (reference sequence). There are 17 residues in the CDR3. V lost 5 bases to trimming and J lost 1 base; unmatched junction nucleotides: 7. The CDR3 nucleotides read TGTGCCAGTAGTGGAAAACGACTAGCGGGGGGCACAGATACGCAGTATTTT. Protein product: CASSGKRLAGGTDTQYF.